This T cell receptor beta chain was recorded in a study of T-cell memory formation after mild COVID-19. General study points: Confirmation of SARS-CoV-2 specificity was lacking for second-wave clones peaking day 37. The appearance of some responding clones in pre-infection memory suggested that cross-reactive memory joined.

As to this clonotype: As yet, its antigen is unknown.

V trimming: 6 bases; J trimming: 4 bases; junction bases outside the gene matches: 12. Germline V gene data show CDR1 as MNHEY and CDR2 as SVGEGT. The length of the CDR3 is 16 residues. TCRdb used MiXCR to reprocess the 5' RACE reads, holding one entry per CDR3 protein. Here the sample spans fewer than 350,000 distinct CDR3 sequences, 15% to 20% being singletons. The TCR originated in a man in his late teens or twenties who had mild COVID-19 (a few samples of this study predate the infection). Cell type and time point are not known. The sample taken for sequencing was PBMCs or a T cell subset sorted from them (not recorded which). V and J are TRBV6-2 or TRBV6-3 and TRBJ1-1; 9 nucleotides match TRBD1. The CDR3 protein is CASSHPGQGLGTEAFF. For the CDR3, the DNA is TGTGCCAGCAGCCACCCGGGACAGGGACTGGGCACTGAAGCTTTCTTT.